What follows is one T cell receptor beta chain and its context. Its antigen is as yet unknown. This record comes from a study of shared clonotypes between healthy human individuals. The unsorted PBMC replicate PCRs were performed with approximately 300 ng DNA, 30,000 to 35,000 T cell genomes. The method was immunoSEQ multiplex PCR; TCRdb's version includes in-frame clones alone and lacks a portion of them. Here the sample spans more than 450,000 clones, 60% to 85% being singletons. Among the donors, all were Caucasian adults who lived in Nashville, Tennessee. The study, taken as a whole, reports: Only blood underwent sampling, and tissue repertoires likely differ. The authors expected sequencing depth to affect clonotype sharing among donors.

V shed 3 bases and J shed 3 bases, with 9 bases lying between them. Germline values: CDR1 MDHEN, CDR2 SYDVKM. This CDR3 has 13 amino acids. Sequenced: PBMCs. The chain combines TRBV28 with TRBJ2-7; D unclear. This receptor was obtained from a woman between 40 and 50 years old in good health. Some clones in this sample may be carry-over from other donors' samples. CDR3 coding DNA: TGTGCCAGCAGTTTTCGTCAGGACTACGAGCAGTACTTC. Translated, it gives CASSFRQDYEQYF. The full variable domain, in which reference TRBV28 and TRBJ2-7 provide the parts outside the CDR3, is DVKVTQSSRYLVKRTGEKVFLECVQDMDHENMFWYRQDPGLGLRLIYFSYDVKMKEKGDIPEGYSVSREKKERFSLILESASTNQTSMYLCASSFRQDYEQYFGPGTRLTVT.